These 30 T cell receptor beta chains came from one sample sequenced in a study of T cell responses to AZD1222 COVID-19 vaccine. Clones were read by immunoSEQ multiplex PCR, and TCRdb kept only the in-frame ones, dropping some. This table has 130,000 to 150,000 clones, around 88% appearing once. The sample in question was peripheral blood, obtained on day 0 of AZD1222 vaccination. Receptor source: an adult in good health.

The DNA for the CDR3 is TGTGCCAGCAGTTACGTACTAGGGTGGGGAGATACGCAGTATTTT. Translation gives CASSYVLGWGDTQYF. The chain links TRBV6-2 or TRBV6-3 to TRBJ2-3; possible D gene TRBD2, 5 bases. Trimming removed 2 bases at V and 5 bases at J, with 14 bases between. The CDR3 is 15 residues long. CDR1 is MNHEY and CDR2 is SVGEGT in the germline V gene.

The chain combines TRBV6-6 with TRBJ1-2; D unclear. V lost 6 bases and J 4 bases, leaving 9 bases between the germline ends. CDR3 length: 12 residues. The germline V gene encodes CDR1 MNHNY and CDR2 SVGAGI (reference sequence). In DNA, the CDR3 is TGTGCCAGCAGCCCCTCCACCTATGGCTACACCTTC. Protein: CASSPSTYGYTF.

The chain is built from TRBV30 and TRBJ1-2, with TRBD1 identical over 7 bases. Germline trimming cut 3 bases from V and 8 bases from J; bases unmatched to any gene: 9. Germline CDR1 is GTSNPN and CDR2 is SVGIG (reference sequence). The CDR3 has 13 residues. CDR3 sequence reads: CAWSTGDSRGYTF. In nucleotides, the CDR3 is TGTGCCTGGAGCACAGGGGATTCGAGGGGCTACACCTTC.

This chain connects TRBV4-2 to TRBJ2-2; D not certain. Germline CDR1 is LGHNA and CDR2 is YNFKEQ. The CDR3 covers 14 residues. The V and J ends lost 1 base and 6 bases respectively, with 9 bases between them. The CDR3 loop reads CASSQVTASGELFF. For the CDR3, the DNA is TGTGCCAGCAGCCAAGTCACCGCATCCGGGGAGCTGTTTTTT.

This sequence joins TRBV19 and TRBJ2-1; perhaps D is TRBD1 or TRBD2 (6 bases each). Germline V gene sequence: CDR1 LNHDA, CDR2 SQIVND (reference sequence). CDR3 length: 16 amino acids. The germline V and J ends were trimmed by 4 bases and 8 bases, with 21 bases remaining between them. CDR3 amino acids: CASSSRGQGSRDEQFF. Written as DNA, the CDR3 is TGTGCCAGTAGTAGCCGGGGGCAGGGGTCGCGCGATGAGCAGTTCTTC. Based on the CDR3 plus reference TRBV19 and TRBJ2-1, the full variable domain is DGGITQSPKYLFRKEGQNVTLSCEQNLNHDAMYWYRQDPGQGLRLIYYSQIVNDFQKGDIAEGYSVSREKKESFPLTVTSAQKNPTAFYLCASSSRGQGSRDEQFFGPGTRLTVL.

This clone has a handful of counts. The chain uses TRBV5-4 and TRBJ1-2, with a weak D call TRBD1 (6 bases). The CDR3 runs 15 residues. Germline V gene lookup returns CDR1 SGHNT and CDR2 YYREEE (reference sequence). Trimming shortened V by 0 bases and J by 3 bases, and 12 bases separated the two germline ends. The CDR3 protein is CASSLAAQGDYGYTF. The CDR3 region has the DNA TGTGCCAGCAGCTTGGCCGCACAGGGCGACTATGGCTACACCTTC.

This sequence joins TRBV6-5 and TRBJ1-1, with TRBD1 as a possible D gene (5 bases). The CDR3 totals 16 residues. Germline assignment: CDR1 MNHEY and CDR2 SVGAGI. The V end lost 2 bases, the J end lost 1 base, and 14 bases lay between the germline ends. The CDR3 loop reads CASSYPRRGSNTEAFF. The DNA of the CDR3 is TGTGCCAGCAGTTACCCAAGGAGGGGTTCGAACACTGAAGCTTTCTTT.

The chain couples TRBV27 to TRBJ2-5, with D possibly matching TRBD1 (6 bases). The CDR3 has 13 residues. V was pared by 6 bases and J by 3 bases, with 11 bases between. CDR1 is MNHEY and CDR2 is SMNVEV in the germline V gene (reference sequence). The CDR3 DNA is TGTGCCAGCAGAATGGGGGCAGAAGAGACCCAGTACTTC. Its translation is CASRMGAEETQYF.

The CDR3 protein is CASSLGVNTGELFF. As DNA, the CDR3 is TGTGCCAGCAGCTTAGGGGTGAACACCGGGGAGCTGTTTTTT. This chain uses TRBV7-6 with TRBJ2-2; D ambiguous. CDR3 size: 14 residues. The germline gives CDR1 SGHVS, CDR2 FNYEAQ. Trimming cost V 1 base and J 1 base, with 4 bases left between them.

The chain joins TRBV15 to TRBJ1-5; D is uncertain. From germline, CDR1 is LNHNV and CDR2 YYDKDF (reference sequence). The V gene lost 5 bases and the J gene lost 6 bases, with 11 bases spanning the gap. This CDR3 has 13 residues. The CDR3 loop is CATSPLVAQPQHF. The CDR3 DNA sequence: TGTGCCACCAGCCCGCTGGTGGCTCAGCCCCAGCATTTT.

This chain links TRBV29-1 with TRBJ1-2, with D possibly TRBD1 on 6 matching bases. Germline-derived CDR1 and CDR2 are SQVTM and ANQGSEA. This CDR3 region has 13 residues. Trimming cost V 6 bases and J 6 bases, with 17 bases left between them. The CDR3 here is CSVNRDRTNGYTF. The CDR3 region has the DNA TGCAGCGTCAACAGGGATCGCACGAATGGCTACACCTTC.

The chain joins TRBV9 to TRBJ2-3, with 8 bases fitting TRBD2. V lost 0 bases, J lost 2 bases, and 2 bases stayed unmatched. Germline V gene data show CDR1 as SGDLS and CDR2 as YYNGEE. CDR3 length: 15 residues. The CDR3 sequence: CASSVVGGDTDTQYF. CDR3 bases: TGTGCCAGCAGCGTAGTCGGGGGGGACACAGATACGCAGTATTTT.

V is TRBV11-2 and J is TRBJ1-4; D might be TRBD1 (6 bases). The germline V and J ends were trimmed by 5 bases and 8 bases, with 21 bases remaining between them. This CDR3 spans 16 amino acids. Per the germline V gene, CDR1 is SGHAT and CDR2 is FQNNGV. CDR3 sequence: CASSHPPGQIREKLFF. The DNA for the CDR3 is TGTGCCAGCAGCCACCCCCCGGGACAAATACGAGAAAAACTGTTTTTT.

V gene TRBV11-2 combines with J gene TRBJ2-3, with 14 bases fitting TRBD2. CDR1 is SGHAT, CDR2 FQNNGV, per germline. V was pared by 2 bases and J by 9 bases, with 10 bases of the junction left unmatched. CDR3 length: 17 amino acids. CDR3 residues: CASSLNPTSGGAGTQYF. The CDR3 nucleotides read TGTGCCAGCAGCTTAAATCCGACTAGCGGGGGGGCAGGCACGCAGTATTTT.

The table lists this clone with many counts. The chain employs TRBV6-6 and TRBJ2-4; 11 bases match TRBD2. The CDR3 contains 17 residues. Trimming removed 5 bases from V and 3 bases from J; junction bases left unmatched: 9. Germline V CDR1 and CDR2: MNHNY, SVGAGI (reference sequence). CDR3 sequence: CASSRDGGTSGKNIQYF. The CDR3 DNA sequence: TGTGCCAGCAGTCGAGATGGGGGGACTAGCGGCAAAAACATTCAGTACTTC.

The chain recombines TRBV6-5 with TRBJ1-2, with D maybe TRBD1 (6 bases). The CDR3 sequence is 13 residues long. Germline-derived CDR1 and CDR2 are MNHEY and SVGAGI. The V end was cut by 7 bases, the J end by 6 bases, with 15 bases between. CDR3 residues: CASKYSYRDGYTF. The CDR3 DNA is TGTGCCAGCAAGTACAGCTACAGGGATGGCTACACCTTC.

The genes are TRBV5-1 and TRBJ1-2; no clear D. Germline assignment: CDR1 SGHRS and CDR2 YFSETQ. The CDR3 is 13 amino acids. Trimming removed 0 bases from V and 7 bases from J, with 10 bases in between. DNA for the CDR3: TGCGCCAGCAGCTTGGTGGGTTTTAGTGGCTACACCTTC. Its translation is CASSLVGFSGYTF.

This chain links TRBV3-1 (or the pseudogene TRBV3-2) with TRBJ1-6; D uncertain. V lost 1 base and J lost 7, with 11 bases in between. The CDR3 runs 15 residues. Germline V gene data show CDR1 as LGHDT and CDR2 as YNNKEL (reference sequence). The CDR3: CASSQVRQPNSPLHF. The CDR3 nucleotides are TGTGCCAGCAGCCAAGTTCGCCAGCCCAATTCACCCCTCCACTTT.

V gene TRBV5-4 combines with J gene TRBJ1-1, with D hard to call. The CDR3 runs to 13 residues. V lost 0 bases and J lost 3, with 6 bases in between. CDR1 is SGHNT, CDR2 YYREEE, per germline (reference sequence). CDR3 in amino acids: CASSLARDTEAFF. The CDR3 coding sequence is TGTGCCAGCAGCTTGGCCCGGGACACTGAAGCTTTCTTT. Full variable domain (rest looked up from reference TRBV5-4 and TRBJ1-1): ETGVTQSPTHLIKTRGQQVTLRCSSQSGHNTVSWYQQALGQGPQFIFQYYREEENGRGNFPPRFSGLQFPNYSSELNVNALELDDSALYLCASSLARDTEAFFGQGTRLTVV.

The chain uses TRBV6-5 and TRBJ2-4; unclear D gene. This CDR3 is 15 amino acids long. The germline V gene has CDR1 MNHEY and CDR2 SVGAGI. V lost 6 bases and J 0 bases, leaving 12 bases between the germline ends. CDR3 nucleotide sequence: TGTGCCAGCAGGCCCACTACCTTAGCCAAAAACATTCAGTACTTC. This translates into CASRPTTLAKNIQYF.

The rearrangement uses TRBV9 and TRBJ1-3; D gene ambiguous. The CDR3 runs 15 residues. CDR1 and CDR2 from the germline V gene are SGDLS and YYNGEE. Trimming took 3 bases from V and 0 from J, leaving 10 bases between them. CDR3 sequence reads: CASSERLDSGNTIYF. The DNA for the CDR3 is TGTGCCAGCAGCGAGAGACTCGACTCTGGAAACACCATATATTTT.

V usage is TRBV5-1 and J usage is TRBJ2-5, with 8 bases that match TRBD1. The J segment lost 1 base and the V segment lost 4 bases, leaving 6 bases of the junction unmatched. CDR1 is SGHRS and CDR2 is YFSETQ in the germline V gene. CDR3 size: 15 residues. CDR3 protein: CASSRLDRVQETQYF. The CDR3 DNA reads as TGCGCCAGCAGCAGGCTGGACAGGGTCCAAGAGACCCAGTACTTC. The complete variable domain, with remaining parts taken from reference TRBV5-1 and TRBJ2-5, reads KAGVTQTPRYLIKTRGQQVTLSCSPISGHRSVSWYQQTPGQGLQFLFEYFSETQRNKGNFPGRFSGRQFSNSRSEMNVSTLELGDSALYLCASSRLDRVQETQYFGPGTRLLVL.

The J gene is TRBJ1-2, the V gene TRBV25-1; D may be TRBD1 (6 bases). The length of the CDR3 is 15 residues. V was pared by 1 base and J by 7 bases, with 16 bases between. Germline CDR1 is MGHDK and CDR2 is SYGVNS. CDR3 protein: CASSESNGGASGYTF. In DNA, the CDR3 is TGTGCCAGCAGTGAATCCAACGGGGGGGCGAGTGGCTACACCTTC.

This clone has just a few counts. V is TRBV4-1 and J is TRBJ2-1, with 8 bases lining up with TRBD1. Per the germline V gene, CDR1 is MGHRA and CDR2 is YSYEKL. V was pared by 4 bases and J by 0 bases, with 11 bases of the junction left unmatched. This CDR3 comprises 18 residues. CDR3 sequence: CASSRPRGRGFSYNEQFF. The CDR3 nucleotides are TGCGCCAGCAGCCGCCCCAGGGGGCGGGGCTTCTCCTACAATGAGCAGTTCTTC.

The chain recombines TRBV24-1 with TRBJ2-3, with 11 bases that match TRBD2. Losses at the gene ends were 7 bases for V and 8 bases for J; bases not matched to a gene: 13. There are 16 residues in the CDR3. CDR1 is KGHDR and CDR2 is SFDVKD in the germline V gene. This chain's CDR3 is CATRGIAGGPLGTQYF. CDR3 DNA: TGTGCCACCAGAGGAATAGCGGGGGGGCCGTTGGGTACGCAGTATTTT.

V usage is TRBV11-2 and J usage is TRBJ1-2; TRBD1 matches at 8 bases. The CDR3 sequence is 14 residues long. Germline values: CDR1 SGHAT, CDR2 FQNNGV. After removal of 0 bases from V and 6 bases from J, the junction contained 3 bases not matched to a gene. The CDR3 here is CASSLEQGVDGYTF. Here the CDR3 DNA reads TGTGCCAGCAGCTTAGAACAGGGGGTGGATGGCTACACCTTC.

The V and J genes are TRBV19 and TRBJ1-1; D is unclear. V was cut by 3 bases and J by 0 bases, with 5 bases left in between. There are 13 residues in the CDR3. CDR1 is LNHDA and CDR2 is SQIVND in the germline V gene (reference sequence). CDR3 region: CASSMDLNTEAFF. Written as DNA, the CDR3 is TGTGCCAGTAGTATGGACCTGAACACTGAAGCTTTCTTT. Full variable domain (outside the CDR3, taken from reference TRBV19 and TRBJ1-1): DGGITQSPKYLFRKEGQNVTLSCEQNLNHDAMYWYRQDPGQGLRLIYYSQIVNDFQKGDIAEGYSVSREKKESFPLTVTSAQKNPTAFYLCASSMDLNTEAFFGQGTRLTVV.

The V call is TRBV5-1, the J call TRBJ1-6, with TRBD1 as a possible D gene (6 bases). Germline CDR1 and CDR2: SGHRS and YFSETQ. The CDR3 length is 16 residues. With 4 bases removed from V and 10 bases from J, the gap between germline ends came to 21 bases. The CDR3 sequence is CASSAMTGPQGSPLHF. DNA for the CDR3: TGCGCCAGCAGCGCGATGACCGGGCCTCAGGGGTCACCCCTCCACTTT.

The chain carries TRBV9 and TRBJ2-5; D is uncertain. V was shortened by 2 bases and J by 2 bases, with 13 bases between the two germline ends. CDR1 and CDR2 from the germline V gene are SGDLS and YYNGEE. CDR3 length: 15 amino acids. CDR3 DNA: TGTGCCAGCAGCGTCTCCAGCGCCACACAAGAGACCCAGTACTTC. This translates into CASSVSSATQETQYF.

The chain recombines TRBV5-1 with TRBJ2-2, with 8 positions matching TRBD1. Germline loops: CDR1 SGHRS, CDR2 YFSETQ. This CDR3 region has 14 residues. The V segment lost 5 bases and the J segment 4 bases; nucleotides outside the gene matches: 4. The CDR3 nucleotides read TGCGCCAGCAGACAGGGGGTCAGCACCGGGGAGCTGTTTTTT. Its protein product is CASRQGVSTGELFF. Full variable domain (rest looked up from reference TRBV5-1 and TRBJ2-2): KAGVTQTPRYLIKTRGQQVTLSCSPISGHRSVSWYQQTPGQGLQFLFEYFSETQRNKGNFPGRFSGRQFSNSRSEMNVSTLELGDSALYLCASRQGVSTGELFFGEGSRLTVL.